This T cell receptor (beta chain) emerged from a study of human T cells and chemical hapten exposure. At the level of the study: There were per-sample TCR yield variations, arising mainly from small pooled library volume differences.

This clonotype was seen repeatedly, ten times or more. Antigen: not known. Overall study findings and caveats: Large CDR3 similarity clusters arose significantly more often from expanded TCRs than from controls.

The germline V gene encodes CDR1 LGHDT and CDR2 YNNKEL (reference sequence). The J segment lost 4 bases and the V segment lost 4 bases, leaving 4 bases of the junction unmatched. CDR3 length: 13 amino acids. Original processing methods: Samples ranged from roughly 23,224 to 700,000 TCRs, with a median of roughly 95,000. TCRdb re-analysed the RACE reads in MiXCR, keeping a single row per CDR3 protein. TCRdb's processing, not the study's, gives the V and J calls here. The sample yields some 340,000 distinct CDR3 sequences, 5.5% to 8% seen once. Noted time point: patch test 1, 2 weeks after DPC sensitization. Treatment denoted: therapeutic diphenylcyclopropenone sensitization with weekly scalp DPC. Unseparated into fractions, whole blood served as the source from which total RNA was extracted.

This rearrangement joins TRBV3-1 to TRBJ2-7; 7 bases are a match to TRBD2. The sequencing used whole blood, collected in connection with sensitization to the hapten diphenylcyclopropenone (DPC). The receptor was derived from a woman aged 18-29 years with alopecia areata. Some clones in this sample may be carry-over from other donors' samples. CDR3 sequence (DNA): TGTGCCAGCAGCCCCCTGGGAGGGTACGAGCAGTACTTC. Translated: CASSPLGGYEQYF.